Within the sample, the clone carrying this T cell receptor (beta chain) is medium-sized (0.01 to 0.1%). Its matching antigen is unknown. Germline V gives CDR1 DFQATT, CDR2 SNEGSKA (reference sequence). V was shortened by 3 bases and J by 5 bases, with 14 bases between the two germline ends. There are 13 residues in the CDR3. The sample is drawn from a study of CD8+CD57+ T cells in acquired aplastic anemia. Study-level information: Sorted CD4+ and CD8+ cells gave a mean 3.2 ug DNA, range roughly 0.18 to 30 ug. Healthy donor CD4+ samples were sequenced to a depth that averaged roughly 9.9 million reads. Study-wide findings and caveats: Overlapping CD8+ CDR3 repertoires of patients and controls contained twenty-nine shared sequences. With respect to CD8+ Simpson's diversity, patients and controls did not differ significantly.

Profiles of TCR beta VDJ and CDR3 were generated from a genomic DNA template. Each CDR3 protein is one row after TCRdb ran MiXCR on the reads. This table holds roughly 130,000 distinct CDR3 sequences, around 48% found once. The chain has TRBV20-1 and TRBJ2-7; D may correspond to TRBD1 or TRBD2 (5 bases each). The material sequenced was sorted CD4+, CD8+, or CD8+CD57+ T cells (not recorded which) from PBMCs. The receptor was isolated from a human donor in good health, serving as a control. The CDR3: CSAREGARDEQYF. CDR3 sequence (DNA): TGCAGTGCTAGGGAAGGGGCGCGGGACGAGCAGTACTTC.